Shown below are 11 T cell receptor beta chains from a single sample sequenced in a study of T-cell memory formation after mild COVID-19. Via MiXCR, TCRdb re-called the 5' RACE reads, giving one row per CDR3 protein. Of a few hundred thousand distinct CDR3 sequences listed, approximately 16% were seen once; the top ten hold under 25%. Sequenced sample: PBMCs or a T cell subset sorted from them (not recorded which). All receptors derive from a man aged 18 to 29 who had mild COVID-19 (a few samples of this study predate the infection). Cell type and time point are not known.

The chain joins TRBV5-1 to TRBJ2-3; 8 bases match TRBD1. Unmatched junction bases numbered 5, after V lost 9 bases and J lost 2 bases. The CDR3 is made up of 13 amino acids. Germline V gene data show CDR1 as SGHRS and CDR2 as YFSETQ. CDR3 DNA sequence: TGCGCCACCCGACAGGGGCACACAGATACGCAGTATTTT. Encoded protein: CATRQGHTDTQYF.

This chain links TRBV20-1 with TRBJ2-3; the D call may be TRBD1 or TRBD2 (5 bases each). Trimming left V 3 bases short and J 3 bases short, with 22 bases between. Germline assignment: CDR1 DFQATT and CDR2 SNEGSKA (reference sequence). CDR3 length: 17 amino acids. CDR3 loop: CSASIVWTGHLTDTQYF. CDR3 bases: TGCAGTGCTAGTATTGTGTGGACGGGGCACTTAACAGATACGCAGTATTTT.

The CDR3 region is CASSQAATAYNEQFF. The CDR3 region has the DNA TGCGCCAGCAGCCAAGCAGCGACTGCCTACAATGAGCAGTTCTTC. This chain links TRBV4-3 with TRBJ2-1; no reliable D call. Between the trimmed V and J ends, which lost 1 base and 2 bases, there was a span of 9 bases. The CDR3 totals 15 residues. From germline, CDR1 is LGHNA and CDR2 YSLEER.

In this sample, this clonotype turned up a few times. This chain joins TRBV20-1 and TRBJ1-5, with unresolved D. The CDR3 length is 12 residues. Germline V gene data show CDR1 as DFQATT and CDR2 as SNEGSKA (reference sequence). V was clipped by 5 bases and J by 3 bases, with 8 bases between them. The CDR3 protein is CSALTVNQPQHF. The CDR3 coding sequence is TGCAGTGCTTTAACAGTCAATCAGCCCCAGCATTTT.

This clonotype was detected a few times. The CDR3, as DNA: TGTGCCACCACAGGGAACCCAACTCACCGGGATACGCAGTATTTT. Amino acids: CATTGNPTHRDTQYF. The J gene is TRBJ2-3, the V gene TRBV7-9; tentatively, D is TRBD1 (6 bases). Germline CDR1 and CDR2: SEHNR and FQNEAQ (reference sequence). Deletions cut 10 bases from V and 6 bases from J, with 23 bases between. This CDR3 contains 15 residues. The whole variable domain, filled in from reference TRBV7-9 and TRBJ2-3, reads DTGVSQNPRHKITKRGQNVTFRCDPISEHNRLYWYRQTLGQGPEFLTYFQNEAQLEKSRLLSDRFSAERPKGSFSTLEIQRTEQGDSAMYLCATTGNPTHRDTQYFGPGTRLTVL.

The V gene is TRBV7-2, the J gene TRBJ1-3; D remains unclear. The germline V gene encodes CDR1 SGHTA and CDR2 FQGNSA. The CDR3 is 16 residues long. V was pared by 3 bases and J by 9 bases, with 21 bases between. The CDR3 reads CASSFAGLTAGSTIYF. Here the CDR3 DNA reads TGTGCCAGCAGCTTCGCGGGCCTCACAGCTGGGAGCACCATATATTTT. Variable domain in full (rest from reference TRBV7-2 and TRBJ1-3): GAGVSQSPSNKVTEKGKDVELRCDPISGHTALYWYRQSLGQGLEFLIYFQGNSAPDKSGLPSDRFSAERTGGSVSTLTIQRTQQEDSAVYLCASSFAGLTAGSTIYFGEGSWLTVV.

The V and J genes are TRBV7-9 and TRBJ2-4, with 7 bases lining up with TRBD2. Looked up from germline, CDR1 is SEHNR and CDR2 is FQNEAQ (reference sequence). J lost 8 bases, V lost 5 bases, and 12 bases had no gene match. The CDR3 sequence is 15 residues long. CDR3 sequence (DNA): TGTGCCAGCAGCCCCTGGGGGGGGGTGGAAGACATTCAGTACTTC. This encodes CASSPWGGVEDIQYF.

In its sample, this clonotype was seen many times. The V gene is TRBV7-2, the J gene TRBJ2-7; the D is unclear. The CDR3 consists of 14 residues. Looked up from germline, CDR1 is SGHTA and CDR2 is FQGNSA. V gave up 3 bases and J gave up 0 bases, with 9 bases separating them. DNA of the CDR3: TGTGCCAGCAGCTTGATAGGCAGCTCCTACGAGCAGTACTTC. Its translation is CASSLIGSSYEQYF.

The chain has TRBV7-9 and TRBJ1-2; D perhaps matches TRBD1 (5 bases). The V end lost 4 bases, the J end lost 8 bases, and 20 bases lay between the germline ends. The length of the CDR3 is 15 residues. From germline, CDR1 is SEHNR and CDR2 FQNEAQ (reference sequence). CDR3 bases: TGTGCCAGCAGCTCGTCCTTTGGGGCCCCCCTAGGCTACACCTTC. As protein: CASSSSFGAPLGYTF.

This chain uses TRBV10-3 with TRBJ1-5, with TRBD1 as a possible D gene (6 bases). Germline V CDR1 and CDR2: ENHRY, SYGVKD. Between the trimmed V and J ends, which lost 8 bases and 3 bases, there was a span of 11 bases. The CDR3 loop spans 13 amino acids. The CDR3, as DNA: TGTGCCATCGGACAGCAAGTCAATCAGCCCCAGCATTTT. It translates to CAIGQQVNQPQHF.

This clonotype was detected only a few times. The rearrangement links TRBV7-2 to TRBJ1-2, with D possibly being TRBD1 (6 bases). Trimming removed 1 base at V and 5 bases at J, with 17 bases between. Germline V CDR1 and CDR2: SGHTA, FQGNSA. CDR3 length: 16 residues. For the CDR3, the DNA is TGTGCCAGCAGCTTAGGTCCTATCAGGGGTGGATATGGCTACACCTTC. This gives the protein CASSLGPIRGGYGYTF.